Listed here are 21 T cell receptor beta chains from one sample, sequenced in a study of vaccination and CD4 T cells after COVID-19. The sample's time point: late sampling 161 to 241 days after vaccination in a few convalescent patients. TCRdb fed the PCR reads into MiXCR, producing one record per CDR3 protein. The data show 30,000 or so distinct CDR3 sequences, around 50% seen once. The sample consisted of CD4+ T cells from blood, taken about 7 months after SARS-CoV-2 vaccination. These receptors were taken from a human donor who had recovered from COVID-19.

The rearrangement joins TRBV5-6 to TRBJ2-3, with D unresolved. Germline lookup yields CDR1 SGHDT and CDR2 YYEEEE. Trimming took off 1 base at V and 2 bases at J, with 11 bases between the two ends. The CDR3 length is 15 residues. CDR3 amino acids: CASSLRRTLTDTQYF. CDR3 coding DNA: TGTGCCAGCAGCTTGCGCAGGACCCTCACAGATACGCAGTATTTT. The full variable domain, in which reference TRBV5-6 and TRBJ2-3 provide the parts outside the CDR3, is DAGVTQSPTHLIKTRGQQVTLRCSPKSGHDTVSWYQQALGQGPQFIFQYYEEEERQRGNFPDRFSGHQFPNYSSELNVNALLLGDSALYLCASSLRRTLTDTQYFGPGTRLTVL.

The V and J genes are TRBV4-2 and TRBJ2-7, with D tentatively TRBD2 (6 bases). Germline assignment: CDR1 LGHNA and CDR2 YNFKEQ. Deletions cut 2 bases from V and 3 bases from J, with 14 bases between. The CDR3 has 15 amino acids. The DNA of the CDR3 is TGTGCCAGCAGCCAAAAAGGCGGGGAGAACTACGAGCAGTACTTC. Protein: CASSQKGGENYEQYF.

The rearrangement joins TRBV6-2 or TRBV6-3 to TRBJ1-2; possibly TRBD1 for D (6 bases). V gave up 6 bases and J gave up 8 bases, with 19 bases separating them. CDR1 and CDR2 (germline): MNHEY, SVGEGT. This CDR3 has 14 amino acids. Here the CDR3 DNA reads TGTGCCAGCAGCCGCGGGGGGCTGCTGGTAGGCTACACCTTC. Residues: CASSRGGLLVGYTF.

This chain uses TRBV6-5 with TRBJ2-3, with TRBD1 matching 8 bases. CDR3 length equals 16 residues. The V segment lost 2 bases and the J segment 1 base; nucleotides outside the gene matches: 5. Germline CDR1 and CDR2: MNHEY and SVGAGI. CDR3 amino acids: CASSYTPGQGTDTQYF. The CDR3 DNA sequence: TGTGCCAGCAGTTACACCCCGGGACAGGGCACAGATACGCAGTATTTT.

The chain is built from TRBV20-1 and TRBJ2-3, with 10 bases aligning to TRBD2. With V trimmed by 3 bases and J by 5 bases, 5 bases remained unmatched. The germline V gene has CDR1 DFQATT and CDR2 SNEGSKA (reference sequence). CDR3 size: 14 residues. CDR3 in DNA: TGCAGTGCTAGTAAACTAGCGGGAATAGATACGCAGTATTTT. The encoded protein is CSASKLAGIDTQYF.

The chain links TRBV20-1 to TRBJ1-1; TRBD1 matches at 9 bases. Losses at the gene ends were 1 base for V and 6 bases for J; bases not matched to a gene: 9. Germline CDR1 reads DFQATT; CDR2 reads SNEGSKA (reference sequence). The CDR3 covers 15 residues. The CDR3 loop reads CSARAIDRGRAEAFF. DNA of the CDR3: TGCAGTGCTAGAGCCATAGACAGGGGGAGAGCTGAAGCTTTCTTT.

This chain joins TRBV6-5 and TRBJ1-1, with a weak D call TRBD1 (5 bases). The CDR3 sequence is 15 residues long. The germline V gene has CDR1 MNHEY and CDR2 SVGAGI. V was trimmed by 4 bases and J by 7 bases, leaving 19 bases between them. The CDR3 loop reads CASSLTAAGGGEAFF. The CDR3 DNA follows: TGTGCCAGCAGTTTGACAGCGGCAGGTGGTGGTGAAGCTTTCTTT.

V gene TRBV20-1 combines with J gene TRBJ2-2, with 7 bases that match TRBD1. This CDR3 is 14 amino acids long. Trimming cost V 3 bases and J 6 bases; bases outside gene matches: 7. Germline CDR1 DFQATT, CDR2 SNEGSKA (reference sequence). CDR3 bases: TGCAGTGCTAGTCCGAGACAGGGTCCCGGGGAGCTGTTTTTT. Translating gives CSASPRQGPGELFF.

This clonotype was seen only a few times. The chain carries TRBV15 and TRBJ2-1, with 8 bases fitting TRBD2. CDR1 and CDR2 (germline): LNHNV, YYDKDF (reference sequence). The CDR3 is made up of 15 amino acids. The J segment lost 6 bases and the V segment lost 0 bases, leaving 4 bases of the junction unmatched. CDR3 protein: CATSRDWRGANEQFF. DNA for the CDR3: TGTGCCACCAGCAGAGATTGGCGGGGGGCCAATGAGCAGTTCTTC. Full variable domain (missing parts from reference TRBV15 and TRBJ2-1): DAMVIQNPRYQVTQFGKPVTLSCSQTLNHNVMYWYQQKSSQAPKLLFHYYDKDFNNEADTPDNFQSRRPNTSFCFLDIRSPGLGDTAMYLCATSRDWRGANEQFFGPGTRLTVL.

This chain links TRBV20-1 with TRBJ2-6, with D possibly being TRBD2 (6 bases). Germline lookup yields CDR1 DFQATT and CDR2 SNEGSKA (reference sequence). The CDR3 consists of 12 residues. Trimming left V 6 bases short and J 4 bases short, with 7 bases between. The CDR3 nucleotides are TGCAGTGCCCGGGGGGGGGCCAACGTCCTGACTTTC. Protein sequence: CSARGGANVLTF.

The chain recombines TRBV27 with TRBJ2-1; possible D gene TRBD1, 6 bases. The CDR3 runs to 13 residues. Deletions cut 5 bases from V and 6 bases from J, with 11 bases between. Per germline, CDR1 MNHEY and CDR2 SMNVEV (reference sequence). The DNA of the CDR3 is TGTGCCAGCAGTAAGGGACACATCAATGAGCAGTTCTTC. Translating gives CASSKGHINEQFF.

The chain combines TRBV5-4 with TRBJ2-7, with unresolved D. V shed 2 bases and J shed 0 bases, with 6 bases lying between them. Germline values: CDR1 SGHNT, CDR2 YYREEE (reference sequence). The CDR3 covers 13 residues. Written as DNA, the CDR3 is TGTGCCAGCAGCTTAGACATCTCCTACGAGCAGTACTTC. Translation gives CASSLDISYEQYF.

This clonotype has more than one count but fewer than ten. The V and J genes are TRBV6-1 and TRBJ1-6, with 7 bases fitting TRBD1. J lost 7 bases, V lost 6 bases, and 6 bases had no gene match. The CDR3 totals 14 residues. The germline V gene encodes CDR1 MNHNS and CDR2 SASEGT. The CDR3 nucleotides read TGTGCCAGCAGATCAGGGGGAGAAAATTCACCCCTCCACTTT. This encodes CASRSGGENSPLHF.

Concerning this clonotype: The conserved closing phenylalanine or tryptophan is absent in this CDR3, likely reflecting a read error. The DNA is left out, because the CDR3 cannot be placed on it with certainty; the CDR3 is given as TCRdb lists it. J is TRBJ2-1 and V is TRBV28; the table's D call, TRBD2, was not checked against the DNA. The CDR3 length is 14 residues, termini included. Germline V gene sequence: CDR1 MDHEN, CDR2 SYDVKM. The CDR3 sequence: CASSRLAGGEGVLV.

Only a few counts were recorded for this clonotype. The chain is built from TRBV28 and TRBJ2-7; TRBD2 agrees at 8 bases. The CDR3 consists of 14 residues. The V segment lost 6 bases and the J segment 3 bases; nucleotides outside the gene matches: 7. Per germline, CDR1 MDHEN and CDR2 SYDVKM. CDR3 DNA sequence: TGTGCCAGCAGGCCACTAGCGGACCGCTACGAGCAGTACTTC. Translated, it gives CASRPLADRYEQYF.

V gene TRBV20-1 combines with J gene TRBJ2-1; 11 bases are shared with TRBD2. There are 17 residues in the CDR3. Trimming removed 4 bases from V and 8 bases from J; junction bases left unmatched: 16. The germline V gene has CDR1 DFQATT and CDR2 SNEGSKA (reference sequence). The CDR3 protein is CSAIRMLLAGEVDEQFF. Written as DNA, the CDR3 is TGCAGTGCTATCAGAATGCTACTAGCGGGAGAGGTAGATGAGCAGTTCTTC.

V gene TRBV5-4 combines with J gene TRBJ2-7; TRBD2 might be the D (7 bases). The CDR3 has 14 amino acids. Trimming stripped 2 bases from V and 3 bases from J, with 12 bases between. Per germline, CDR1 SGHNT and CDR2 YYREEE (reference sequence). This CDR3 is CASSFGGGGYEQYF. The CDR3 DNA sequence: TGTGCCAGCAGCTTTGGGGGAGGGGGCTACGAGCAGTACTTC.

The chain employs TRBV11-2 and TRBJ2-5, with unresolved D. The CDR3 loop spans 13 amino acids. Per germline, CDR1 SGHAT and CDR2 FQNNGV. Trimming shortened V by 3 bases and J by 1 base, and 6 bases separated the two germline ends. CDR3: CASSLEAQETQYF. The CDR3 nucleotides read TGTGCCAGCAGCTTGGAAGCCCAAGAGACCCAGTACTTC.

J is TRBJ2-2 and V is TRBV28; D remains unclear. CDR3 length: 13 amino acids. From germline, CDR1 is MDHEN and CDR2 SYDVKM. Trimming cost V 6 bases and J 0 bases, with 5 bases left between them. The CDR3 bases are TGTGCCAGCAGGCAGCCGAACACCGGGGAGCTGTTTTTT. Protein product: CASRQPNTGELFF.

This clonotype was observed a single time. The CDR3 is CASSLGDRGTNEQYF. The CDR3 nucleotides read TGTGCCAGCAGCTTGGGGGACAGGGGGACGAATGAGCAGTACTTC. The chain recombines TRBV5-4 with TRBJ2-7; 11 bases agree with TRBD1. Per the germline V gene, CDR1 is SGHNT and CDR2 is YYREEE (reference sequence). The junction had 6 bases not matched to a gene; V was cut back by 0 bases and J by 7 bases. CDR3 length equals 15 residues.

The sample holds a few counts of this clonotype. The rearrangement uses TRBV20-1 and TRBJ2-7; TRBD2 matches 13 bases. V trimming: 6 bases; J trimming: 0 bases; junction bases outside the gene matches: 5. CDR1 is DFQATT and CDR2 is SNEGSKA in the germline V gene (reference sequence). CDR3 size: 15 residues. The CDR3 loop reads CSASGLAGASYEQYF. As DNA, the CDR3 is TGCAGTGCATCTGGACTAGCGGGAGCCTCCTACGAGCAGTACTTC.